This record concerns one T cell receptor beta chain sequence. Its antigen is not yet known. The input lacks base qualities; no much larger clone sits a single base away. Profiling of TCR beta VDJ combinations and CDR3 sequences used genomic DNA as the template. An Illumina HiSeq 2000 was the platform used for TCR repertoire sequencing. The authors' pipeline ran thus. TRBV/TRBJ rearrangement plots, CDR3 size and DJ length profiles, and Simpson's diversity index were used to evaluate the repertoires. The most abundant DNA sequence in the deep sequencing data was defined as the immunodominant clone. CDR3 amino acid sequences were screened for sharing across subjects and were compared with published repertoires and the VDJdb database. TCRdb reanalyzed the raw reads on its own, using fastp at Q25 for trimming and MiXCR for clone calling, and kept in-frame beta chains. Rows merge per CDR3 protein into single entries with the most common DNA and genes. The V and J calls were determined by TCRdb, not by the authors. The sample contains about 110,000 distinct CDR3 sequences, around 50% of them found a single time. The ten largest clones represent roughly 30% of the sample.

In the study, sorted CD4+ and CD8+ blood T cells from patients with severe aplastic anemia and from healthy subjects underwent deep sequencing of TCR repertoires. Ficoll-Paque density gradient centrifugation was used to isolate peripheral blood mononuclear cells. Before DNA was extracted, CD4+ and CD8+ T cells were sorted using either FACS or magnetic beads. The data belong to a study of CD8+CD57+ T cells in acquired aplastic anemia (dated by TCRdb to the late 2010s). Study-level background: DNA extracted from sorted CD4+ and CD8+ cells had a mean of about 3.2 ug, with a range of 0.2 to 27.4 ug. Mean read counts for healthy donor samples were some 10 million for CD4+ cells and around 11 million for CD8+ cells.

V loses 3 bases, J loses 7 bases, and the germline ends lie 22 bases apart. The CDR3 covers 16 residues, taking in both the cysteine and the phenylalanine. Only the CDR3 region is kept as DNA, spanning 48 bases read in frame from base 1. Per the germline V gene (reference sequence), LNHNV is the CDR1 and YYDKDF is the CDR2. Results and caveats for the whole study, not just this receptor: Between patients and healthy controls, no significant difference in CD8+ Simpson's diversity was found (P=0.060). About 30 CD8+ CDR3 sequences were found in both patients and controls but appeared to be highly expressed in patients and within the immunodominant clones of the patients.

The clonotype originates from a human donor in good health, serving as a control. Sequencing input: sorted CD4+, CD8+, or CD8+CD57+ T cells (not recorded which) from PBMCs. Recombination joined TRBV15 with TRBJ2-7; the D gene is perhaps TRBD1 or TRBD2, as each covers 5 bases. The encoded CDR3 is CATSSVDGTPLEEQYF. The DNA sequence reads TGTGCCACCAGCAGCGTAGACGGGACGCCCCTGGAAGAGCAGTACTTC.